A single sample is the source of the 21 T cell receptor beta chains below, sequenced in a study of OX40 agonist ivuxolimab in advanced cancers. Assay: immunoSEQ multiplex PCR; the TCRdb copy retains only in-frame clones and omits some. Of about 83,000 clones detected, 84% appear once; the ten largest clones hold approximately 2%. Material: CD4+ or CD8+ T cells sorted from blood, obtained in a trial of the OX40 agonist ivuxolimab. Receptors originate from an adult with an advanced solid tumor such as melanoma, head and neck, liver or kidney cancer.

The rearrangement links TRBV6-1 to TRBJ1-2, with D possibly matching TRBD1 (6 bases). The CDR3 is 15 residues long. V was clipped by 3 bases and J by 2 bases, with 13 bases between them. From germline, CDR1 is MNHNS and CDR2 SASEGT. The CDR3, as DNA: TGTGCCAGCAGTGACCGCCAGGGGAGGAACTATGGCTACACCTTC. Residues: CASSDRQGRNYGYTF.

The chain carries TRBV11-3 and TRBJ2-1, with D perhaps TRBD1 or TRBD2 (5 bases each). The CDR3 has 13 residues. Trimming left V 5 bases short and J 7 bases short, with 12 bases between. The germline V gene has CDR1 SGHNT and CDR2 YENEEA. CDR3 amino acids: CASSAGTANEQFF. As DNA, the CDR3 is TGTGCCAGCAGCGCCGGGACGGCAAATGAGCAGTTCTTC.

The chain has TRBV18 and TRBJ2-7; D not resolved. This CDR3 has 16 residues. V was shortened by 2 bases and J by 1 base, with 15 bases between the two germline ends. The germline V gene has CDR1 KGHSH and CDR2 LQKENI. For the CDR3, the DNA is TGTGCCAGCTCACCAGAACTGGCCCGGGCATCCTACGAGCAGTACTTC. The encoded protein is CASSPELARASYEQYF.

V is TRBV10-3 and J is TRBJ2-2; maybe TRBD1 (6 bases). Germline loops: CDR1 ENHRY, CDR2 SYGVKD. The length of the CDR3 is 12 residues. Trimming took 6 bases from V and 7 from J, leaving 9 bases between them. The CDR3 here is CAISRDNGELFF. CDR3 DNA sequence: TGTGCCATCAGCAGGGACAACGGGGAGCTGTTTTTT.

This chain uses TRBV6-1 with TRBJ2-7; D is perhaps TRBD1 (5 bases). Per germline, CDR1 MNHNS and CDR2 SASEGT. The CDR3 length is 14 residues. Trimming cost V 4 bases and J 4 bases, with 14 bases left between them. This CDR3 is CASSAGRARYEQYF. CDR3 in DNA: TGTGCCAGCAGTGCGGGCAGGGCAAGATACGAGCAGTACTTC.

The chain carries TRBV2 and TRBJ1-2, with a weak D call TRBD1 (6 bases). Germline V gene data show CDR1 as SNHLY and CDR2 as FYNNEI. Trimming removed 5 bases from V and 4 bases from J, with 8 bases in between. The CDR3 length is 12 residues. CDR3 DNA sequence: TGTGCCAGCAGTTCACAGGGCTATGGCTACACCTTC. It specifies CASSSQGYGYTF. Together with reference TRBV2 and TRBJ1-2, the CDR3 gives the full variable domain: EPEVTQTPSHQVTQMGQEVILRCVPISNHLYFYWYRQILGQKVEFLVSFYNNEISEKSEIFDDQFSVERPDGSNFTLKIRSTKLEDSAMYFCASSSQGYGYTFGSGTRLTVV.

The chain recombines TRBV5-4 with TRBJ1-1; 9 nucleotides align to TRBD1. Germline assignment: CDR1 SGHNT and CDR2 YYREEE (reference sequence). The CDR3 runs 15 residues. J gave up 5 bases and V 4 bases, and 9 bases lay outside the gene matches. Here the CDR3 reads CASSPSGQGGTEAFF. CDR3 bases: TGTGCCAGCAGCCCCTCGGGACAGGGTGGAACTGAAGCTTTCTTT.

In DNA form, the CDR3 reads TGTGCCAGTGGGGAGGGGAGTAATCAGCCCCAGCATTTT. Its protein is CASGEGSNQPQHF. V gene TRBV19 combines with J gene TRBJ1-5; D is possibly TRBD1 (5 bases). CDR1 is LNHDA, CDR2 SQIVND, per germline (reference sequence). V lost 8 bases and J lost 4, with 12 bases in between. CDR3 length: 13 amino acids.

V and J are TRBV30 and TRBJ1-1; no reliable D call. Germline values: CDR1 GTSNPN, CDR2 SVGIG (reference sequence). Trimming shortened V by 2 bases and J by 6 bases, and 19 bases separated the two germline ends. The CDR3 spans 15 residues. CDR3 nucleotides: TGTGCCTGGAGTACTTTAGGCGGGTATCCCGCTGAAGCTTTCTTT. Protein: CAWSTLGGYPAEAFF.

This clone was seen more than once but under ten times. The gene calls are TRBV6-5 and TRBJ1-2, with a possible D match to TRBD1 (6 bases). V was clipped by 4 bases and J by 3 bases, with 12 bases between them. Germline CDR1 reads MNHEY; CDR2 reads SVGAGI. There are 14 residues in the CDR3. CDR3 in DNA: TGTGCCAGCAGTTCACGTCAGGGGTACTATGGCTACACCTTC. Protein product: CASSSRQGYYGYTF.

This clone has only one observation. CDR3 DNA: TGTGCCAGCAGTTTTAGGGGGCGAAGGGAAAAACTGTTTTTT. Translation: CASSFRGRREKLFF. The chain joins TRBV27 to TRBJ1-4; 7 bases fit TRBD1. Losses at the gene ends were 3 bases for V and 8 bases for J; bases not matched to a gene: 6. The CDR3 spans 14 residues. Germline V gene sequence: CDR1 MNHEY, CDR2 SMNVEV (reference sequence).

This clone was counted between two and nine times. The CDR3 here is CASSRDRGDYGYTF. CDR3 DNA sequence: TGTGCCAGCAGTCGGGACAGGGGAGACTATGGCTACACCTTC. The rearrangement links TRBV6-1 to TRBJ1-2; 10 nucleotides agree with TRBD1. The V segment lost 5 bases and the J segment 3 bases; nucleotides outside the gene matches: 3. This CDR3 is 14 amino acids long. Looked up from germline, CDR1 is MNHNS and CDR2 is SASEGT.

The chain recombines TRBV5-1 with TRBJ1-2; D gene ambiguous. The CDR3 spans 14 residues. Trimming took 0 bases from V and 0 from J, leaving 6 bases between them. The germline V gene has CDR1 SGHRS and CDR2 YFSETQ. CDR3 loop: CASSLDPTNYGYTF. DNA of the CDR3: TGCGCCAGCAGCTTGGATCCAACTAACTATGGCTACACCTTC.

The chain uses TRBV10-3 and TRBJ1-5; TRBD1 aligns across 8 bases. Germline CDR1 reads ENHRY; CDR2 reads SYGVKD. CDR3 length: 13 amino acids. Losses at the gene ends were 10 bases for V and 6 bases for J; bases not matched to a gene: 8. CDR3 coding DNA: TGTGCCACGGGGACAGGTTTGGGTCAGCCCCAGCATTTT. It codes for CATGTGLGQPQHF.

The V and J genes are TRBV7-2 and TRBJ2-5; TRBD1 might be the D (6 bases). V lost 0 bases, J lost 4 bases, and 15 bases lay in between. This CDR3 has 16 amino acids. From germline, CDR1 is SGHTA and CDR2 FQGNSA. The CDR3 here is CASSLARDPTGETQYF. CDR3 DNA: TGTGCCAGCAGCTTAGCGAGGGACCCGACAGGAGAGACCCAGTACTTC.

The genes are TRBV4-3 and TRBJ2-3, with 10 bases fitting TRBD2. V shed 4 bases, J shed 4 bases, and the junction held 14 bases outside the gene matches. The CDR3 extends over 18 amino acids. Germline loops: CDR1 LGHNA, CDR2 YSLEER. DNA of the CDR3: TGCGCCAGCAGCCTTTTCCCAGCAGCGGGGGGGCCGGCAGATACGCAGTATTTT. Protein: CASSLFPAAGGPADTQYF.

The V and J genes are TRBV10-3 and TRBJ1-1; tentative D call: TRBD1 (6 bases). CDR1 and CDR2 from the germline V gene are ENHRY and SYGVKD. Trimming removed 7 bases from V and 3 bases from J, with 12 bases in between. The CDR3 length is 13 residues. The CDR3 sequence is CAITQGRDTEAFF. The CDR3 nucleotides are TGTGCCATCACCCAGGGGCGGGACACTGAAGCTTTCTTT.

DNA for the CDR3: TGTGCCAGCAGCCAGACGACAGGGGGGTTCCGTGGCTACACCTTC. It is translated as CASSQTTGGFRGYTF. The chain is built from TRBV6-6 and TRBJ1-2; 9 positions match TRBD1. CDR3 length equals 15 residues. The V and J ends lost 6 bases and 7 bases, in that order; junction bases with no gene match: 12. Germline assignment: CDR1 MNHNY and CDR2 SVGAGI (reference sequence).

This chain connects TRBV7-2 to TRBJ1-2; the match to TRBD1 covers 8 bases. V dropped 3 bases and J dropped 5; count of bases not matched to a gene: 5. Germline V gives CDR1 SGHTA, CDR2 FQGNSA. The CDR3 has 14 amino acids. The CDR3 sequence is CASSFGTGLYGYTF. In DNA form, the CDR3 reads TGTGCCAGCAGCTTTGGGACAGGACTTTATGGCTACACCTTC.

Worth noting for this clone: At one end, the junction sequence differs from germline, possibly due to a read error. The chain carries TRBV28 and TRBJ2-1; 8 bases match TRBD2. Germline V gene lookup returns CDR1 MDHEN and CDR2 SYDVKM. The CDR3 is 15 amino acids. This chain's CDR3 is CTSSFWGSGENEQFF. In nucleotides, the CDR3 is TGTACCAGCAGTTTTTGGGGTAGCGGGGAAAATGAGCAGTTCTTC. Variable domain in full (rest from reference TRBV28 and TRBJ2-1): DVKVTQSSRYLVKRTGEKVFLECVQDMDHENMFWYRQDPGLGLRLIYFSYDVKMKEKGDIPEGYSVSREKKERFSLILESASTNQTSMYLCTSSFWGSGENEQFFGPGTRLTVL.

The CDR3 protein is CASSKGQGYGFYSNQPQHF. CDR3 bases: TGTGCCAGCAGCAAAGGACAGGGGTACGGCTTCTATAGCAATCAGCCCCAGCATTTT. The V gene is TRBV5-6, the J gene TRBJ1-5; 9 bases fit TRBD1. Per germline, CDR1 SGHDT and CDR2 YYEEEE. The CDR3 contains 19 residues. The V gene end was trimmed by 4 bases and the J gene end by 0 bases; junction bases not matched to a gene: 14.